Sequencing of this T cell receptor beta chain was carried out in a study of blood T cell repertoires in COVID-19. Study at large: Sites across the United States, Italy and Spain contributed samples from acute and convalescent COVID-19. From T cells, B-cell-depleted T cells, or PBMCs came the material, which was cDNA or gDNA.

Authors' methods: Amplification with reference gene primers provided the estimates of nucleated cell counts. Using immunoSEQ multiplex PCR, the repertoire was profiled, and TCRdb retains in-frame clones only, with some absent. That table gives V, J and clone size, and the DNA gave D and trimming. The table includes fewer than 75,000 clones, 80% to 95% detected once. V was clipped by 1 base and J by 3 bases; unmatched bases: 10. The germline V gene encodes CDR1 LNHDA and CDR2 SQIVND (reference sequence). The CDR3 runs to 18 residues. Sequencing used peripheral blood. V is TRBV19 and J is TRBJ2-3; 10 bases align to TRBD2. This clonotype originated in a man aged 45 to 65 with active COVID-19. The CDR3, as DNA: TGTGCCAGTAGTATAGGGAGGGCTAGCGGGAGAGGAACAGATACGCAGTATTTT. Encoded protein: CASSIGRASGRGTDTQYF.